This T cell receptor beta chain was captured in a study of blood T cell repertoires in COVID-19. Trimming took 0 bases from V and 6 from J, leaving 8 bases between them. CDR1 GTSNPN and CDR2 SVGIG come from the germline V gene (reference sequence). CDR3 length: 12 residues. Clones were read by immunoSEQ multiplex PCR, and TCRdb kept only the in-frame ones, dropping some. This sample has approximately 110,000 clones, with over 75% found just once. This chain joins TRBV30 and TRBJ1-1, with a tentative D call TRBD1 (5 bases). The sample was peripheral blood. This clonotype originated in a woman in her forties or fifties with acute or convalescent COVID-19. The CDR3 DNA follows: TGTGCCTGGAGTGTCCGGGGGGCTGAAGCTTTCTTT. Its translation is CAWSVRGAEAFF.